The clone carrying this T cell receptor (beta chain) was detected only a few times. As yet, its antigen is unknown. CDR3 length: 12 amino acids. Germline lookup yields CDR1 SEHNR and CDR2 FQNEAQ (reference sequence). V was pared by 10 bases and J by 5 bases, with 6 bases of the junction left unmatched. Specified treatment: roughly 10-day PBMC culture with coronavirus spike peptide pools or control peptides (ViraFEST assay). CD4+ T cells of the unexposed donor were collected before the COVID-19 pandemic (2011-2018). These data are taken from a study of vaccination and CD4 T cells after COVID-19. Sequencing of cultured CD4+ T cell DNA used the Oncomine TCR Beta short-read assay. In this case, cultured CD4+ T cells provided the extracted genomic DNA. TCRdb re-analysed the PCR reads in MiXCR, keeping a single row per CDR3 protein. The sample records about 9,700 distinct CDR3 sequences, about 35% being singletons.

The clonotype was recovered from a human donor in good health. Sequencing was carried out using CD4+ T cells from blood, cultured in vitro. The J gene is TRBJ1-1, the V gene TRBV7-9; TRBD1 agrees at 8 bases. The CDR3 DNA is TGTGCCATGACACAGGGGGAAACTGAAGCTTTCTTT. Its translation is CAMTQGETEAFF.